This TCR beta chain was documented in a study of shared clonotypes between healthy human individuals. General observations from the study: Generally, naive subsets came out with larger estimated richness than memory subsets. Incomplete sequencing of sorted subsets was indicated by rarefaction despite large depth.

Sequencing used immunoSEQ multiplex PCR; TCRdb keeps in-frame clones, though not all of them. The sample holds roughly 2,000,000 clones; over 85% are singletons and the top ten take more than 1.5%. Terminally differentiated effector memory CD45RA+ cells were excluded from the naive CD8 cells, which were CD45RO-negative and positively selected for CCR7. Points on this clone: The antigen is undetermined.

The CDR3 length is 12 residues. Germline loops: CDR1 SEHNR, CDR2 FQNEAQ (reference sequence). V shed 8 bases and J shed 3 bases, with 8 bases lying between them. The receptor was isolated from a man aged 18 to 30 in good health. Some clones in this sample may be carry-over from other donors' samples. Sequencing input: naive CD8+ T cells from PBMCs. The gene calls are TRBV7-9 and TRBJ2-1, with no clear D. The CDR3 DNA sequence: TGTGCCAGCGAGACTGACTACAATGAGCAGTTCTTC. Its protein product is CASETDYNEQFF.